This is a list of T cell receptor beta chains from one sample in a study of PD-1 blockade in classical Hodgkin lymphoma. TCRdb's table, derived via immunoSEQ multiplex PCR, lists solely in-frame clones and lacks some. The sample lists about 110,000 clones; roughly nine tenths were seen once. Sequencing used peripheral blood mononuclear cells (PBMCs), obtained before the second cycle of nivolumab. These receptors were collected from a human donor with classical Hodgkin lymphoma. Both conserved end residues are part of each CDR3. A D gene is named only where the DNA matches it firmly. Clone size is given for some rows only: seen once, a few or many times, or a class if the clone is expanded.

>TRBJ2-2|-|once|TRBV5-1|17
CASSRSAAPSNTGELFF
TGCGCCAGCAGCCGTTCGGCTGCTCCCTCGAACACCGGGGAGCTGTTTTTT
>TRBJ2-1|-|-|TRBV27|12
CASSLRGDEQFF
TGTGCCAGCAGTTTACGGGGCGATGAGCAGTTCTTC
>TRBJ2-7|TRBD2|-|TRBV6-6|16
CASSYSPTSGPYEQYF
TGTGCCAGCAGTTACTCCCCGACTAGCGGCCCCTACGAGCAGTACTTC
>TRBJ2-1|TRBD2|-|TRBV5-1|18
CASSYPSGSPPIYNEQFF
TGCGCCAGCAGCTACCCTAGCGGGAGTCCCCCGATTTACAATGAGCAGTTCTTC
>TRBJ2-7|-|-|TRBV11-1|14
CASSLALVGYEQYF
TGTGCCAGCAGCTTAGCCCTAGTGGGGTACGAGCAGTACTTC
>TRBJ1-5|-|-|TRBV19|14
CASSIPGSNQPQHF
TGTGCCAGTAGTATACCCGGATCCAATCAGCCCCAGCATTTT
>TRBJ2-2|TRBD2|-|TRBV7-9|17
CASSPIGAGEDTGELFF
TGTGCCAGCAGCCCGATAGGAGCGGGAGAGGACACCGGGGAGCTGTTTTTT
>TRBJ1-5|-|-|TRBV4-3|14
CASSGNRDIGPQHF
TGCGCCAGCAGTGGGAACAGGGACATTGGGCCCCAGCATTTT
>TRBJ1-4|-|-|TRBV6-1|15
CASVSGETGREKLFF
TGTGCCAGCGTCTCAGGGGAAACAGGTCGTGAAAAACTGTTTTTT
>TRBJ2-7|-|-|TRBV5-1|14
CASSLFAGSYEQYF
TGCGCCAGCAGCTTGTTCGCGGGAAGCTACGAGCAGTACTTC
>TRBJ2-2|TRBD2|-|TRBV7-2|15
CASSVLAGVAGELFF
TGTGCCAGCAGCGTACTAGCGGGAGTTGCCGGGGAGCTGTTTTTT
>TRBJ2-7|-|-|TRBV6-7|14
CASSYFLEALEQYF
TGTGCCAGCAGTTACTTCCTGGAGGCCCTCGAGCAGTACTTC
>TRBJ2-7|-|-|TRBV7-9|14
CASSWWGSSYEQYF
TGTGCCAGCAGCTGGTGGGGGAGCTCCTACGAGCAGTACTTC
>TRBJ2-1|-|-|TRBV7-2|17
CASSLDVLADLYNEQFF
TGTGCCAGCAGCTTAGATGTGTTAGCGGACCTCTACAATGAGCAGTTCTTC
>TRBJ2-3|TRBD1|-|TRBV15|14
CATSRTGGVDTQYF
TGTGCCACCAGCAGGACAGGGGGCGTAGATACGCAGTATTTT
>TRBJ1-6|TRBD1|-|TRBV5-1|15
CASSPRGGPNSPLHF
TGCGCCAGCAGCCCTAGAGGGGGCCCTAATTCACCCCTCCACTTT
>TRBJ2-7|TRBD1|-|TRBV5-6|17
CASTFRGSGTGKYEQYF
TGTGCCAGCACCTTCAGGGGGAGCGGGACAGGGAAATACGAGCAGTACTTC
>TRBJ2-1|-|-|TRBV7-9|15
CASSLAGMGYNEQFF
TGTGCCAGCAGCTTAGCAGGGATGGGGTACAATGAGCAGTTCTTC
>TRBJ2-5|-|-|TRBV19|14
CASSIMAGQETQYF
TGTGCCAGTAGTATAATGGCAGGTCAAGAGACCCAGTACTTC
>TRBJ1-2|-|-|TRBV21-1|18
CASSKALGRLMSLYGYTF
TGTGCCAGCAGCAAAGCGCTCGGCAGGTTGATGAGCCTTTATGGCTACACCTTC
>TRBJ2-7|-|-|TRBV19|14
CASSEVGTYFEQYF
TGTGCCAGTAGTGAGGTGGGGACCTATTTCGAGCAGTACTTC
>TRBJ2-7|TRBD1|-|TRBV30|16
CAWSVLWGQGFGEQYF
TGTGCCTGGAGTGTACTCTGGGGACAGGGCTTCGGCGAGCAGTACTTC
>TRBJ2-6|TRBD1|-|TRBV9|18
CASSARTGVASGANVLTF
TGTGCCAGCAGCGCCCGGACAGGGGTGGCCTCTGGGGCCAACGTCCTGACTTTC
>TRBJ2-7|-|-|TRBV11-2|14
CASSLSGSSYEQYF
TGTGCCAGCAGCTTAAGCGGAAGCTCCTACGAGCAGTACTTC
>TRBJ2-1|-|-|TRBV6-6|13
CASSSSHYNEQFF
TGTGCCAGCAGTTCCTCACATTACAATGAGCAGTTCTTC
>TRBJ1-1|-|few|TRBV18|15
CASSSGTPRNTEAFF
TGTGCCAGCTCATCCGGGACACCTAGGAACACTGAAGCTTTCTTT
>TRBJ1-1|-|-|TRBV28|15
CASSSGGFMNTEAFF
TGTGCCAGCAGTTCGGGGGGGTTTATGAACACTGAAGCTTTCTTT
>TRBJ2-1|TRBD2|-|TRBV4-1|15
CASSQILAGNNEQFF
TGCGCCAGCAGCCAGATCCTAGCGGGGAACAATGAGCAGTTCTTC
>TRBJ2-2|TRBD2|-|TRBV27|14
CASGSGSGAGELFF
TGTGCCAGCGGTAGCGGGAGTGGTGCCGGGGAGCTGTTTTTT
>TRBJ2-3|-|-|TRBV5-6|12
CASSRRTDTQYF
TGTGCCAGCAGCCGTCGGACAGATACGCAGTATTTT
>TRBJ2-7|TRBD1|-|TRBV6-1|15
CASSVTGAGSYEQYF
TGTGCCAGCAGTGTTACAGGGGCCGGGTCCTACGAGCAGTACTTC
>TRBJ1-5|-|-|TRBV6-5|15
CASSPGTGNNQPQHF
TGTGCCAGCAGTCCCGGTACAGGGAACAATCAGCCCCAGCATTTT
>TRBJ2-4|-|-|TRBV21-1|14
CASSKGIGKNIQYF
TGTGCCAGCAGCAAAGGGATTGGCAAAAACATTCAGTACTTC
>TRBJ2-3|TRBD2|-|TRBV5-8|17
CASSHGLAGGQADTQYF
TGTGCCAGCAGCCATGGACTAGCGGGAGGTCAAGCAGATACGCAGTATTTT
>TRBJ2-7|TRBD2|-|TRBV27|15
CASSLIGGRSYEQYF
TGTGCCAGCAGTTTAATAGGCGGGAGGTCGTACGAGCAGTACTTC
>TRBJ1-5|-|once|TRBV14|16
CASSQGGATSNQPQHF
TGTGCCAGCAGCCAAGGGGGGGCGACGAGCAATCAGCCCCAGCATTTT
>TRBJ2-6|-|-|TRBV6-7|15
CASSQRHGGANVLTF
TGTGCCAGCAGTCAACGACACGGAGGGGCCAACGTCCTGACTTTC
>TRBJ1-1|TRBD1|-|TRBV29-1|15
CSVGDRTGGVTEAFF
TGCAGCGTTGGTGATCGGACAGGGGGGGTGACTGAAGCTTTCTTT